This TCR beta chain is from a study of blood T cell repertoires in COVID-19. Across the whole study: COVID-19 samples from acute and convalescent phases originated in the United States, Italy and Spain.

Residents of about two dozen US areas, aged about 18 to 95 years, made up the participants. Profiled with immunoSEQ multiplex PCR; TCRdb holds only in-frame clones, not every one. The sample contains roughly 180,000 clones, 81% of which appear only once. The sample consisted of PBMCs or T cells enriched from blood (not recorded which). This sequence originates from a woman aged 40-49 years with acute COVID-19.

In nucleotides, the CDR3 is TGTGCCAGCAGTTTATCGGGCCTCTCCTACGAGCAGTACTTC. Translation gives CASSLSGLSYEQYF. This chain uses TRBV27 with TRBJ2-7; D not certain. The germline CDR1 and CDR2 sequences are MNHEY and SMNVEV (reference sequence). Deletions cut 0 bases from V and 0 bases from J, with 6 bases between. The CDR3 has 14 residues.